The next 24 T cell receptor beta chains were all read from a single sample in a study of blood T cell repertoires in COVID-19 (dated by TCRdb to 2019 to 2021). The protocol used for the library was the immunoSEQ multiplex PCR assay. TCRdb holds this immuneACCESS table with in-frame rearrangements only. Some clones are missing; in checked studies, unresolved V genes explain under half, and the rest has no known cause. For this sample there are tens of thousands of clones; approximately 90% appear just once. Roughly 10% of the sample belongs to the ten largest clones. Sequenced: peripheral blood. Receptors were obtained from a human donor with active COVID-19. The donor label of this sample is uncertain.

The chain carries TRBV6-2 or TRBV6-3 and TRBJ2-1; 7 positions agree with TRBD1. V gave up 5 bases and J gave up 4 bases; unmatched junction bases: 5. Per germline, CDR1 MNHEY and CDR2 SVGEGT. CDR3 length: 14 residues. CDR3 residues: CASSPRGRYNEQFF. The CDR3 DNA follows: TGTGCCAGCAGTCCCAGGGGGAGATACAATGAGCAGTTCTTC.

CDR3 residues: CASSPGQSYEQYF. In nucleotides, the CDR3 is TGTGCCAGTAGCCCGGGACAGTCCTACGAGCAGTACTTC. This sequence joins TRBV19 and TRBJ2-7; 7 bases map to TRBD1. Germline assignment: CDR1 LNHDA and CDR2 SQIVND (reference sequence). The CDR3 has 13 amino acids. V lost 6 bases, J lost 1 base, and 3 bases stayed unmatched.

This clone has a single count. This sequence joins TRBV27 and TRBJ2-7; D might be TRBD2 (5 bases). Germline V CDR1 and CDR2: MNHEY, SMNVEV (reference sequence). V was cut by 2 bases and J by 2 bases, with 7 bases left in between. CDR3 size: 13 residues. The CDR3 sequence: CASSLEGTYEQYF. The CDR3 DNA sequence: TGTGCCAGCAGTTTAGAGGGTACCTACGAGCAGTACTTC.

A single count supports this clone. The chain employs TRBV5-4 and TRBJ2-3, with D tentatively TRBD2 (6 bases). V shed 4 bases and J shed 6 bases, with 12 bases lying between them. The CDR3 is 13 amino acids. Germline-derived CDR1 and CDR2 are SGHNT and YYREEE (reference sequence). CDR3 DNA: TGTGCCAGCAGCCTGGCGGGGTCTGATACGCAGTATTTT. It yields the protein CASSLAGSDTQYF.

The chain employs TRBV13 and TRBJ2-2; D may be TRBD2 (6 bases). The CDR3 spans 14 residues. Trimming took off 5 bases at V and 2 bases at J, with 9 bases between the two ends. CDR1 and CDR2 from the germline V gene are PRHDT and FYEKMQ (reference sequence). CDR3 sequence (DNA): TGTGCCAGCAGCAAGGGACTTAACACCGGGGAGCTGTTTTTT. Protein: CASSKGLNTGELFF.

The CDR3 protein is CASSSTSLRTGLRGYTF. Here the CDR3 DNA reads TGTGCCAGCAGTTCGACCTCACTCAGGACAGGGCTTCGAGGCTACACCTTC. The rearrangement links TRBV27 to TRBJ1-2; 8 bases fit TRBD1. The CDR3 is made up of 17 amino acids. After removal of 4 bases from V and 8 bases from J, the junction contained 18 bases not matched to a gene. Germline assignment: CDR1 MNHEY and CDR2 SMNVEV (reference sequence).

The chain has TRBV28 and TRBJ1-2, with 8 nucleotides matching TRBD1. Germline CDR1 reads MDHEN; CDR2 reads SYDVKM. The CDR3 has 15 amino acids. Losses at the gene ends were 0 bases for V and 0 bases for J; bases not matched to a gene: 0. In nucleotides, the CDR3 is TGTGCCAGCAGTTTATGGGGACAGGCTAACTATGGCTACACCTTC. Translated, it gives CASSLWGQANYGYTF.

This clone was detected only a few times. The chain couples TRBV7-9 to TRBJ2-6; D is ambiguous. The length of the CDR3 is 15 residues. Germline values: CDR1 SEHNR, CDR2 FQNEAQ (reference sequence). The V end lost 7 bases, the J end lost 0 bases, and 10 bases lay between the germline ends. CDR3 nucleotide sequence: TGTGCCAGCAACCCACGGAGCTCTGGGGCCAACGTCCTGACTTTC. Translating gives CASNPRSSGANVLTF.

The rearrangement joins TRBV24-1 to TRBJ2-2; 7 positions agree with TRBD1. The germline gives CDR1 KGHDR, CDR2 SFDVKD. Unmatched junction bases numbered 2, after V lost 4 bases and J lost 4 bases. The CDR3 has 14 amino acids. The CDR3 protein is CATSEGTATGELFF. The CDR3 nucleotides read TGTGCCACCAGTGAAGGGACAGCCACCGGGGAGCTGTTTTTT.

The V gene is TRBV11-1, the J gene TRBJ2-7; 9 positions match TRBD1. The V gene end was trimmed by 5 bases and the J gene end by 5 bases; junction bases not matched to a gene: 7. This CDR3 spans 14 amino acids. In germline, CDR1 is SGHAT, CDR2 FQDESV (reference sequence). The CDR3 nucleotides are TGTGCCAGCAGCCCCGGGGGACAGGGCCACGAGCAGTACTTC. Protein: CASSPGGQGHEQYF.

V and J are TRBV12-3 or TRBV12-4 and TRBJ1-2; 7 bases are a match to TRBD1. This CDR3 spans 12 amino acids. V lost 5 bases and J lost 8; bases outside the gene matches: 5. DNA for the CDR3: TGTGCCAGCAGTAGAACAGGGGAGGGCTACACCTTC. Its translation is CASSRTGEGYTF.

A few counts support this clone. The chain employs TRBV7-8 and TRBJ2-7, with a weak D call TRBD1 (6 bases). The CDR3 is made up of 15 amino acids. The germline CDR1 and CDR2 sequences are SGHVS and FQNEAQ. V dropped 5 bases and J dropped 7 bases, with 21 bases sitting between them. CDR3 coding DNA: TGTGCCAGCAGCCCGCTCGGACAGAACTCCCTGGAGCAGTACTTC. Amino acids: CASSPLGQNSLEQYF.

This clone is classed as medium-sized. The chain recombines TRBV28 with TRBJ2-7, with TRBD1 identical over 7 bases. This CDR3 contains 17 residues. Germline trimming cut 4 bases from V and 4 bases from J; bases unmatched to any gene: 16. Germline-derived CDR1 and CDR2 are MDHEN and SYDVKM. The CDR3 protein is CASSSSPVGQLIYEQYF. The CDR3 DNA follows: TGTGCCAGCAGTTCTAGTCCGGTGGGACAGCTTATATACGAGCAGTACTTC.

The chain uses TRBV14 and TRBJ2-7; D remains unclear. This CDR3 has 15 residues. V was shortened by 0 bases and J by 0 bases, with 9 bases between the two germline ends. Germline CDR1 reads SGHDN; CDR2 reads FVKESK. The CDR3 spells CASSQDLVSSYEQYF. Here the CDR3 DNA reads TGTGCCAGCAGCCAAGATCTGGTCAGCTCCTACGAGCAGTACTTC.

This clone showed up just a few times. The rearrangement joins TRBV11-2 to TRBJ2-5; 9 positions agree with TRBD2. The CDR3 length is 16 residues. Germline V lookup: CDR1 SGHAT, CDR2 FQNNGV. The trim removed 4 bases at V and 5 bases at J, leaving 11 bases unmatched. CDR3: CASSWAPGLAPETQYF. The CDR3 DNA is TGTGCCAGCAGCTGGGCCCCGGGACTAGCTCCGGAGACCCAGTACTTC. Using reference TRBV11-2 and TRBJ2-5 for the parts outside the CDR3, the full variable domain is EAGVAQSPRYKIIEKRQSVAFWCNPISGHATLYWYQQILGQGPKLLIQFQNNGVVDDSQLPKDRFSAERLKGVDSTLKIQPAKLEDSAVYLCASSWAPGLAPETQYFGPGTRLLVL.

The chain carries TRBV6-5 and TRBJ2-1; 7 nucleotides line up with TRBD1. V lost 5 bases and J lost 7; bases outside the gene matches: 11. CDR3 length: 15 residues. Germline-derived CDR1 and CDR2 are MNHEY and SVGAGI. The CDR3 spells CASSRLGGRENEQFF. The DNA of the CDR3 is TGTGCCAGCAGTCGTCTAGGGGGCAGGGAGAATGAGCAGTTCTTC.

This chain connects TRBV9 to TRBJ1-1, with D possibly TRBD1 on 5 matching bases. The CDR3 covers 14 residues. CDR1 and CDR2 (germline): SGDLS, YYNGEE. The V end lost 3 bases, the J end lost 1 base, and 10 bases lay between the germline ends. The CDR3 loop reads CASSADMGNTEAFF. Written as DNA, the CDR3 is TGTGCCAGCAGCGCGGACATGGGGAACACTGAAGCTTTCTTT.

The genes are TRBV21-1 and TRBJ2-5; the table gives TRBD1 as D, unverified against the DNA. TRBV21-1 is listed as a pseudogene. This CDR3 has 15 residues. The CDR3 DNA reads as TGTGCCAGCAGCAAAGAAGGCAGGGGATTGGAGACCCAGTACTTC. Translation: CASSKEGRGLETQYF.

This clone appeared once. The chain recombines TRBV2 with TRBJ2-1; 8 nucleotides line up with TRBD1. The CDR3 extends over 17 amino acids. CDR1 is SNHLY and CDR2 is FYNNEI in the germline V gene. With V trimmed by 6 bases and J by 7 bases, 17 bases remained unmatched. CDR3 sequence: CASSVFPGGESENEQFF. The CDR3 region has the DNA TGTGCCAGCAGCGTCTTCCCAGGGGGCGAAAGCGAGAATGAGCAGTTCTTC.

The rearrangement joins TRBV7-2 to TRBJ1-5, with a weak D call TRBD1 (5 bases). Trimming removed 5 bases at V and 9 bases at J, with 17 bases between. CDR3 length: 14 residues. CDR1 and CDR2 from the germline V gene are SGHTA and FQGNSA. CDR3 protein: CASSPSLGPSPQHF. CDR3 DNA sequence: TGTGCCAGCAGCCCATCCTTGGGGCCCTCGCCCCAGCATTTT.

This chain connects TRBV5-4 to TRBJ2-1, with 7 bases fitting TRBD2. The V gene's germline CDR1 is SGHNT and CDR2 YYREEE (reference sequence). This CDR3 comprises 16 residues. The V gene end was trimmed by 4 bases and the J gene end by 0 bases; junction bases not matched to a gene: 7. CDR3 in DNA: TGTGCCAGCAGCCTTACTAGCGATAGCTCCTACAATGAGCAGTTCTTC. Encoded protein: CASSLTSDSSYNEQFF.

The chain joins TRBV27 to TRBJ1-1, with D possibly being TRBD1 (5 bases). V was shortened by 2 bases and J by 0 bases, with 7 bases between the two germline ends. The CDR3 extends over 14 amino acids. In germline, CDR1 is MNHEY, CDR2 SMNVEV (reference sequence). The CDR3 DNA reads TGTGCCAGCAGTTTAGGGGGGATGAACACTGAAGCTTTCTTT. As protein: CASSLGGMNTEAFF.

The chain has TRBV6-1 and TRBJ1-6; D uncertain. Trimming removed 1 base from V and 7 bases from J, with 11 bases in between. Germline assignment: CDR1 MNHNS and CDR2 SASEGT. CDR3 length: 15 residues. In DNA form, the CDR3 reads TGTGCCAGCAGTGAAGTGGGTTACTACAATTCACCCCTCCACTTT. Residues: CASSEVGYYNSPLHF.

This clone showed up just once. The chain recombines TRBV5-4 with TRBJ1-5; weak D call: TRBD1 (5 bases). The CDR3 has 13 residues. Looked up from germline, CDR1 is SGHNT and CDR2 is YYREEE (reference sequence). V was cut by 2 bases and J by 9 bases, with 12 bases left in between. The CDR3 bases are TGTGCCAGCAGCTTAGGGGTTCTCGGGCCCCAGCATTTT. Encoded protein: CASSLGVLGPQHF.